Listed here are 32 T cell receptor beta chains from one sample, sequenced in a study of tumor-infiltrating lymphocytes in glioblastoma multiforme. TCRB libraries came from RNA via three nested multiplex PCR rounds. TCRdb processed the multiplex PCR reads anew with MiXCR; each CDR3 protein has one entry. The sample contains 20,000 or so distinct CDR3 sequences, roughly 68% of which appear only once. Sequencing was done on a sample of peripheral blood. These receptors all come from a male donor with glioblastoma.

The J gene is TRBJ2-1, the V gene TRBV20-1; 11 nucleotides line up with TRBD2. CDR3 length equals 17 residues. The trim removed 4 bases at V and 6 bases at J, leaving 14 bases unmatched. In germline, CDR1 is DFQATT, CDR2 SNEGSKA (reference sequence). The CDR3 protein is CSATMEGTSGSPNEQFF. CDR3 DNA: TGCAGTGCTACCATGGAGGGAACTAGCGGGAGTCCCAATGAGCAGTTCTTC.

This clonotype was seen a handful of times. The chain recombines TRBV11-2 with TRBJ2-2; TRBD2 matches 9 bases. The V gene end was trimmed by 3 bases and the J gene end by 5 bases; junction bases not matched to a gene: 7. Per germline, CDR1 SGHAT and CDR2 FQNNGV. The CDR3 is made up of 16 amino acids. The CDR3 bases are TGTGCCAGCAGCTTCCAGCGGGGGGCGGGAACCGGGGAGCTGTTTTTT. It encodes CASSFQRGAGTGELFF.

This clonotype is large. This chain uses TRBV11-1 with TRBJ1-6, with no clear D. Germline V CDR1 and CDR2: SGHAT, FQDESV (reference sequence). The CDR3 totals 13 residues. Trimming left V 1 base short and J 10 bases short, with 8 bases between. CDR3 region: CASSLEVSSPLHF. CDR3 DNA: TGTGCCAGCAGCTTAGAAGTCTCGTCACCCCTCCACTTT.

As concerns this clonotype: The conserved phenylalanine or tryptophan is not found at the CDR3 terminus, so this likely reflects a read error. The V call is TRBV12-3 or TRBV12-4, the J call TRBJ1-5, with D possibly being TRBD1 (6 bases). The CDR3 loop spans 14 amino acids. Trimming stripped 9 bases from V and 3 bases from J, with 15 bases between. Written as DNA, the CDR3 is TGTGCCAGTAGTCCTACAGGGAACAATCAGCCCCAGCATCTT. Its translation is CASSPTGNNQPQHL.

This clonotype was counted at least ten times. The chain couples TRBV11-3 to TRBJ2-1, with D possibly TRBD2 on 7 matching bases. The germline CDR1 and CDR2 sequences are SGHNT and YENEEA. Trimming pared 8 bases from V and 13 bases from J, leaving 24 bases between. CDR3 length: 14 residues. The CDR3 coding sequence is TGTGCCAGCGTCGTTGGGGGGGCCCTGAGGGAACAGTTCTTC. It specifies CASVVGGALREQFF.

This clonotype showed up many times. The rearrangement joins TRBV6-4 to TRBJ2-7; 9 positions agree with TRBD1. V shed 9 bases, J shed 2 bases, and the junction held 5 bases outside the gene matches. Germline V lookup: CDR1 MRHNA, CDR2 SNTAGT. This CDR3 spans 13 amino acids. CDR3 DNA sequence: TGTGCCAGTCCCGGGACAGGGCCCTACGAGCAGTACTTC. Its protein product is CASPGTGPYEQYF.

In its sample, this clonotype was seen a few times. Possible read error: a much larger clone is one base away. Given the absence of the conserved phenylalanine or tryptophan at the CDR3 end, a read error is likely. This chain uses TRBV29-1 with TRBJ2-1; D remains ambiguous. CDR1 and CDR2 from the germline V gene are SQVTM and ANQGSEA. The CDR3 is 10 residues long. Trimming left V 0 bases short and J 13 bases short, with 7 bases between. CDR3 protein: CSVEDMIQFL. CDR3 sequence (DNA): TGCAGCGTTGAAGATATGATCCAGTTCCTC.

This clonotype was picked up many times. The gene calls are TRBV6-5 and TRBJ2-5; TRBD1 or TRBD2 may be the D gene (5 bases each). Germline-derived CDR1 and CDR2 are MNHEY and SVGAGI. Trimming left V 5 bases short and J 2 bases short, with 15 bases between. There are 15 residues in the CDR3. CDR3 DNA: TGTGCCAGCAGTCGGGACGGGCAACCTCAAGAGACCCAGTACTTC. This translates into CASSRDGQPQETQYF.

The CDR3 is CASSERGDEQYF. The CDR3 nucleotides read TGTGCCAGCAGTGAGCGGGGGGACGAGCAGTACTTC. The chain employs TRBV6-1 and TRBJ2-7; 8 bases are a match to TRBD2. CDR3 length: 12 residues. Germline-derived CDR1 and CDR2 are MNHNS and SASEGT. V shed 3 bases, J shed 5 bases, and the junction held 0 bases outside the gene matches.

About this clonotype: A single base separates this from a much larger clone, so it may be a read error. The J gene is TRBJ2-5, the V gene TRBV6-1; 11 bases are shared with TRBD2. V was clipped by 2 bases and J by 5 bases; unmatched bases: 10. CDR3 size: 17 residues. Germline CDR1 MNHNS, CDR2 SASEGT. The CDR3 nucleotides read TGTGCCAGCAGTGAATCCGGAAGACTAGCGGGAATGGAGACCCAGTACTTC. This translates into CASSESGRLAGMETQYF.

CDR3 in amino acids: CSVRGSSYNSPLHF. CDR3 coding DNA: TGCAGCGTGCGAGGAAGCTCCTATAATTCACCCCTCCACTTT. V and J are TRBV29-1 and TRBJ1-6; D unclear. Trimming took off 6 bases at V and 0 bases at J, with 9 bases between the two ends. Looked up from germline, CDR1 is SQVTM and CDR2 is ANQGSEA. This CDR3 is 14 amino acids long.

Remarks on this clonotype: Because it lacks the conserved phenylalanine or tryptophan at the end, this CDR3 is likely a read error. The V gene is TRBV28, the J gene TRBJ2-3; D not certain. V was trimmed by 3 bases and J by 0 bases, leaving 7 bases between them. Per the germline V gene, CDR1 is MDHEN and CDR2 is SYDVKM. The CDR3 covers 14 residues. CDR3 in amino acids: CASSFSQSTDTQYS. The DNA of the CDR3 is TGTGCCAGCAGTTTTTCGCAAAGCACAGATACGCAGTATTCT.

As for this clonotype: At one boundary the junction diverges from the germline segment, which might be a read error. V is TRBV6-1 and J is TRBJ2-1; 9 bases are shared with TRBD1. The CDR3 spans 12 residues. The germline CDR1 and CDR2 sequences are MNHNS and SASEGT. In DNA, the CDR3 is TGTGCCAGCGACAGGGGGGCCTACGAGCAGTTATTC. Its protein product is CASDRGAYEQLF.

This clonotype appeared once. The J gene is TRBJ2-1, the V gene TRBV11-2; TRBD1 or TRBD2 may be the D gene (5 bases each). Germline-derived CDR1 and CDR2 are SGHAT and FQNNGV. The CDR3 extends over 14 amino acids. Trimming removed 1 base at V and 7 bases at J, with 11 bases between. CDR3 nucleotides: TGTGCCAGCAGCTTAGCTCGAGGGACGAATGAGCAGTTCTTC. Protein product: CASSLARGTNEQFF.

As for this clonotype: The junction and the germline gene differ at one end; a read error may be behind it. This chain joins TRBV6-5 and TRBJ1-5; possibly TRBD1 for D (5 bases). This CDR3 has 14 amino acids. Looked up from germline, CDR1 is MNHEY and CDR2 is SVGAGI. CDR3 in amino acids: CATSRLGDSQPQHF. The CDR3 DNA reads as TGTGCCACCAGTAGGTTGGGGGATAGTCAGCCCCAGCATTTT.

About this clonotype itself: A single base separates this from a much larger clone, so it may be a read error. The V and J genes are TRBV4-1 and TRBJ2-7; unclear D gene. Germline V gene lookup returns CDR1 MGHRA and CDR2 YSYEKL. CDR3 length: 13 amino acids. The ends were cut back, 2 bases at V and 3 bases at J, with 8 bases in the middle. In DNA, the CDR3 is TGCGCCAGCAGCCAAAATAGCAGCTACGAGCAGTACTTC. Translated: CASSQNSSYEQYF.

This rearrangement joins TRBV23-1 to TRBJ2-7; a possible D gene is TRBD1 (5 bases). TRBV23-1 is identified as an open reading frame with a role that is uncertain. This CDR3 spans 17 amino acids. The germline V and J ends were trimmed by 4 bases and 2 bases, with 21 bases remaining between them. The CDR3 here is CASSRPNTGDLPYEQYF. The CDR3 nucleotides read TGCGCCAGCAGTCGCCCGAACACAGGAGATTTACCCTACGAGCAGTACTTC.

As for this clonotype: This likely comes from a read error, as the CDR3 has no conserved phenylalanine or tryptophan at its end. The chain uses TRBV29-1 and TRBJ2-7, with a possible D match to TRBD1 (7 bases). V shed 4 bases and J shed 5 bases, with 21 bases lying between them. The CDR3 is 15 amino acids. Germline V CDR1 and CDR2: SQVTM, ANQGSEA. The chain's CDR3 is CSVGDPGGGFNEQYL. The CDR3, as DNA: TGCAGCGTTGGAGACCCCGGAGGGGGCTTTAACGAGCAGTACCTC.

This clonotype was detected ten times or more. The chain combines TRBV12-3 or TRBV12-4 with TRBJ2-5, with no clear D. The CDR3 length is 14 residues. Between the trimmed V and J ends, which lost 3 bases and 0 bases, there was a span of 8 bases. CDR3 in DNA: TGTGCCAGCAGTTTTACGGCAGACCAAGAGACCCAGTACTTC. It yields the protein CASSFTADQETQYF.

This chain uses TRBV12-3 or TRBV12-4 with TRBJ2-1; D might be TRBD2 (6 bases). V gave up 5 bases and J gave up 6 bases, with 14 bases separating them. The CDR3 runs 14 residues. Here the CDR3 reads CASSVASETNEQFF. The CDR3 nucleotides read TGTGCCAGCAGTGTTGCTAGCGAGACCAATGAGCAGTTCTTC.

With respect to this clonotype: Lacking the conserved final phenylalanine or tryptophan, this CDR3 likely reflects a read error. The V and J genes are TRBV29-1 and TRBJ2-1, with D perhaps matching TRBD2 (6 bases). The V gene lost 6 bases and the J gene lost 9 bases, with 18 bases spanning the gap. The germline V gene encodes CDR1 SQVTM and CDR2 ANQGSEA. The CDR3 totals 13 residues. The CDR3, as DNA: TGCAGCGTGAGGGATTGGGAGGTCGCTGAGCAGTTCCTC. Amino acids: CSVRDWEVAEQFL.

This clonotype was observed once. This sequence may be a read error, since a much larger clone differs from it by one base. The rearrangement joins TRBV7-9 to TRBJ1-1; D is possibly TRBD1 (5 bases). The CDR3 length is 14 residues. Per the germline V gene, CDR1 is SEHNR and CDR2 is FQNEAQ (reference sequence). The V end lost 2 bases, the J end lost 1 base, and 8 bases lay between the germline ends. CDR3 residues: CASSLSQANTEAFF. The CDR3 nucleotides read TGTGCCAGCAGCTTATCACAGGCGAACACTGAAGCTTTCTTT.

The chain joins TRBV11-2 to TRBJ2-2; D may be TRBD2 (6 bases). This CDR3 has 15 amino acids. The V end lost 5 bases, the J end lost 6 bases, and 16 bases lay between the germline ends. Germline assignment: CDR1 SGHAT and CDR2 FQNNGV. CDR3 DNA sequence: TGTGCCAGCAGCCGGGGGAGCTCAGGTGCCGGGGAGCTGTTTTTT. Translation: CASSRGSSGAGELFF.

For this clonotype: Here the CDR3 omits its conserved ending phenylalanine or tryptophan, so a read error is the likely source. The CDR3 here is CASRRDRGSDMQYY. The CDR3 nucleotides read TGTGCCAGCAGGCGGGACAGGGGATCAGATATGCAGTATTAT. This chain joins TRBV6-5 and TRBJ2-3, with TRBD1 matching over 10 bases. Germline V gene data show CDR1 as MNHEY and CDR2 as SVGAGI. This CDR3 comprises 14 residues.

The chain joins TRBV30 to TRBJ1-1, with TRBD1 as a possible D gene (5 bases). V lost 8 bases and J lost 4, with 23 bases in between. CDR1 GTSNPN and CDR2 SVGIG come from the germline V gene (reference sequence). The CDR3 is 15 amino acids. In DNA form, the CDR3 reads TGTGCCCGGATCCGGGCAGGGATAAGAAGCACTGAAGCTTTCTTT. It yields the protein CARIRAGIRSTEAFF. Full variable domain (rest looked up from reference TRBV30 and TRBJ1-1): SQTIHQWPATLVQPVGSPLSLECTVEGTSNPNLYWYRQAAGRGLQLLFYSVGIGQISSEVPQNLSASRPQDRQFILSSKKLLLSDSGFYLCARIRAGIRSTEAFFGQGTRLTVV.

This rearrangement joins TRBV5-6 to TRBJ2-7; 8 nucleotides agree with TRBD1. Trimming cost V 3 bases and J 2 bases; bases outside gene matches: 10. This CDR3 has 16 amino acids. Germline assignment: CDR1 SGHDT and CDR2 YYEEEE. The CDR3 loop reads CASSSYGQGAPYEQYF. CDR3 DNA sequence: TGTGCCAGCAGCTCTTATGGACAGGGCGCTCCCTACGAGCAGTACTTC.

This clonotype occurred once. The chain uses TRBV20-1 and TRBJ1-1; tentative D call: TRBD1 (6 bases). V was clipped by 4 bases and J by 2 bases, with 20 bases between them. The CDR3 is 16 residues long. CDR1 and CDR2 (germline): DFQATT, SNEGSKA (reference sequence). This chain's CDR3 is CSAITLAGVSNTEAFF. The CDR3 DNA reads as TGCAGTGCTATTACGCTGGCAGGGGTATCTAACACTGAAGCTTTCTTT.

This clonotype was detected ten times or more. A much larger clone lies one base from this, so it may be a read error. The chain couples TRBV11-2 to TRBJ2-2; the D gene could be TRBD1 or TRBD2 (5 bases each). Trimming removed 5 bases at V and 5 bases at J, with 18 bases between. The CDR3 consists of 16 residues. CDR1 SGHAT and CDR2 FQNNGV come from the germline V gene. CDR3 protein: CASSPARDGVTGELFF. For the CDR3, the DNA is TGTGCCAGCAGCCCAGCTCGGGACGGGGTAACCGGGGAGCTGTTTTTT.

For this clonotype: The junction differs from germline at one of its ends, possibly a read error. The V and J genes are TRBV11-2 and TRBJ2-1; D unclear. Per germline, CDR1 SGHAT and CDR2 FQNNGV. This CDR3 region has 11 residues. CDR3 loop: CASSSSTEQSF. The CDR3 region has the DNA TGTGCTAGCAGTTCTTCTACTGAGCAATCCTTC. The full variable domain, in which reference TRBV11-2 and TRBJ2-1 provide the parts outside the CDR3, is EAGVAQSPRYKIIEKRQSVAFWCNPISGHATLYWYQQILGQGPKLLIQFQNNGVVDDSQLPKDRFSAERLKGVDSTLKIQPAKLEDSAVYLCASSSSTEQSFGPGTRLTVL.

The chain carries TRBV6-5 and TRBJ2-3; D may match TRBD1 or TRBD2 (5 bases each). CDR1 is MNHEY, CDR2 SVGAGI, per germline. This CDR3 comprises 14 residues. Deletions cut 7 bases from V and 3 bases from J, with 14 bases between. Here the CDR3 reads CASTVGEGTDTQYF. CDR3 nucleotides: TGTGCCAGCACGGTGGGAGAGGGGACAGATACGCAGTATTTT.

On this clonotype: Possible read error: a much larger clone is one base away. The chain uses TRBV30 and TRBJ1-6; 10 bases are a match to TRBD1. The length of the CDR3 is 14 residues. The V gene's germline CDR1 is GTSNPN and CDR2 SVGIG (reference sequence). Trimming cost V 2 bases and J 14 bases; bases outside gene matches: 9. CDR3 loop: CAWSLGQGTPTLHF. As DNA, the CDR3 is TGTGCCTGGAGTTTGGGACAGGGGACTCCAACCCTCCACTTT.

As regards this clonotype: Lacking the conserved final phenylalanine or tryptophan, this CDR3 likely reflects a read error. CDR3 nucleotides: TGTGCCAGCACTAAAGTGGGAGGCCATACGCAGTATTTG. This encodes CASTKVGGHTQYL. This chain connects TRBV11-2 to TRBJ2-3, with a weak D call TRBD2 (6 bases). Trimming removed 7 bases from V and 7 bases from J, with 15 bases in between. Germline-derived CDR1 and CDR2 are SGHAT and FQNNGV. The CDR3 totals 13 residues.